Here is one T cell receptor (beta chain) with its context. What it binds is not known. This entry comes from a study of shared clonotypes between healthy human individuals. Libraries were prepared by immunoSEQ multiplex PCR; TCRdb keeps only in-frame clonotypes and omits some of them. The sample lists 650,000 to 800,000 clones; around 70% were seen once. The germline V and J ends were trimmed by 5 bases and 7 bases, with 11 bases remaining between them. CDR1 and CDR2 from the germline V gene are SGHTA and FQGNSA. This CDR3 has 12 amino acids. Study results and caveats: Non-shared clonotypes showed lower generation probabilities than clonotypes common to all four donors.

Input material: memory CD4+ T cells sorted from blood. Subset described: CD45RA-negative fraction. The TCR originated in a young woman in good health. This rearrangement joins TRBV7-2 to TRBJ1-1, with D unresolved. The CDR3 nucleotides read TGTGCCAGCAGCCCTTATATAGGTGAAGCTTTCTTT. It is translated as CASSPYIGEAFF.